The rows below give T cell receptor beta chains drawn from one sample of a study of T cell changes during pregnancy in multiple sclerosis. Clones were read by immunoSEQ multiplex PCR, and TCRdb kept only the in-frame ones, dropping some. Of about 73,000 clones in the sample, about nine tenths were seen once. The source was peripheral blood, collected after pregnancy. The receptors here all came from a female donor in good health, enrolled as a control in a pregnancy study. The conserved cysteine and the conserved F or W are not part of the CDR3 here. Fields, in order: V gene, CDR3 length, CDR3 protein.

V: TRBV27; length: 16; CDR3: ASKSWQDSLSGANVLT
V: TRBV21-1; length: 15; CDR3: ASSKTERGTGFAEQY
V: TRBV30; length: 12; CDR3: AWSSGQGFAEAF
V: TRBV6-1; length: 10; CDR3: ASRGSSGGYT
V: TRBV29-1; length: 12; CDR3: SVGGTGGTYEQY
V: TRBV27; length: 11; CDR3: ASSLGAGTEAF
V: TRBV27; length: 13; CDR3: ASSLSPTGVGGYT
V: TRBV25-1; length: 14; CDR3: ASSEAPGQVSYEQY
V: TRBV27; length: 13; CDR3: ASSPRQGSNSPLH
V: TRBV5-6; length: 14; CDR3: ASSPGLAEYQETQY
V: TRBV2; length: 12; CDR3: ASSERRGPGTQY
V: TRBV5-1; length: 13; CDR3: ASSLGGGPYNEQF
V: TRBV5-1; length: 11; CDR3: ASSPDLVAEAF
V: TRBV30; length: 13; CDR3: AWSGDRRSGNTIY
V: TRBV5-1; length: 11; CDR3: ASSLAGNYEQY
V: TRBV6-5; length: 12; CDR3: ASSRLAGGYEQY
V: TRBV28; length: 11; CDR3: ASKEGGANVLT
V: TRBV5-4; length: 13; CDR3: ASSLSSGGVETQY
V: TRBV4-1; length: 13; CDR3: ASMRADVSTDTQY
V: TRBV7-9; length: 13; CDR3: ASSFAGTSAGELF
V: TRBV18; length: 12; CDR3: ASSLSTGGTEAF
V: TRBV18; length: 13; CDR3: ASSPPGLGAYEQY
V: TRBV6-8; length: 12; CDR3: ASSFAQGSQPQH
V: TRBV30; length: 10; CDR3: AWTGQVGGYT
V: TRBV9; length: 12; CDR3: ASSASGGGETQY